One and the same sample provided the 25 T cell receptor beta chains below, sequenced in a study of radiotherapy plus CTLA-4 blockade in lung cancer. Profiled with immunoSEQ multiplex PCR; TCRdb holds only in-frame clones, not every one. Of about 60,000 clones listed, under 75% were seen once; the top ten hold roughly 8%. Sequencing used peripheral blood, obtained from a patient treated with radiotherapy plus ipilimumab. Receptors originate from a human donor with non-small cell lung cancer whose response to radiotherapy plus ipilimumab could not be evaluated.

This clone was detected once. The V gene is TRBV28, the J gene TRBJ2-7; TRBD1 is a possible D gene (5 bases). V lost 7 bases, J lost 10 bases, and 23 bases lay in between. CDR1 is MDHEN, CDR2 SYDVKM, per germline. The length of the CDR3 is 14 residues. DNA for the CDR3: TGTGCCAGCACCCCAGGTGGGGCAGGATTCAACCAGTACTTC. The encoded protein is CASTPGGAGFNQYF.

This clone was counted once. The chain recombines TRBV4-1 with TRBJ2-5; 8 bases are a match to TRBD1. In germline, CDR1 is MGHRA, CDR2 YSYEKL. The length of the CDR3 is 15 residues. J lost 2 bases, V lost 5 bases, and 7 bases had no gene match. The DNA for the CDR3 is TGCGCCAGCAGCATCCGGACAGGGCCTCAAGAGACCCAGTACTTC. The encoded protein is CASSIRTGPQETQYF.

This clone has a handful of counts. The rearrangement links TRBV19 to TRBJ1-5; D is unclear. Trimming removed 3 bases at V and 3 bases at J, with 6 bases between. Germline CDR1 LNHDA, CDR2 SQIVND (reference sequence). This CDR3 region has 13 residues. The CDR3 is CASSIQANQPQHF. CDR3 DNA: TGTGCCAGTAGTATCCAGGCCAATCAGCCCCAGCATTTT.

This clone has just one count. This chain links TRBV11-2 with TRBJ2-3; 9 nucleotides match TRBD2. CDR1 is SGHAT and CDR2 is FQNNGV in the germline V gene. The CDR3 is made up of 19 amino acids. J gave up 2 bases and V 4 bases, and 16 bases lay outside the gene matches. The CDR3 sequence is CASSSQRAREGADTDTQYF. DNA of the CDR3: TGTGCCAGCAGCTCCCAAAGGGCGCGGGAGGGAGCGGACACAGATACGCAGTATTTT.

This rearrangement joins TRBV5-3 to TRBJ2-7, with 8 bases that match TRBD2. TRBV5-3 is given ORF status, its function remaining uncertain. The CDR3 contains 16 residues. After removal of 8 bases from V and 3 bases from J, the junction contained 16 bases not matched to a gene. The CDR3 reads CASQPGGGNRRYEQYF. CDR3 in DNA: TGTGCCAGTCAGCCGGGAGGGGGGAATCGTCGCTACGAGCAGTACTTC.

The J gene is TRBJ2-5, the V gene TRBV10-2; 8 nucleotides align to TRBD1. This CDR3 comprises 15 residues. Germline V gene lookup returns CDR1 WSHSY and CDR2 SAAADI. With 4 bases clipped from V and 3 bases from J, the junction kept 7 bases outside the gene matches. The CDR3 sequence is CASSGLWTGKETQYF. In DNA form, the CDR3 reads TGCGCCAGCAGTGGCCTATGGACAGGGAAAGAGACCCAGTACTTC.

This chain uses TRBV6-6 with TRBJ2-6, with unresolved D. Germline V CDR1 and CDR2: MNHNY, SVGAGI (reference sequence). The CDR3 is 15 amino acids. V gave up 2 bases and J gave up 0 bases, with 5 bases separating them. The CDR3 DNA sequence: TGTGCCAGCAGTTACCGGGTCTCTGGGGCCAACGTCCTGACTTTC. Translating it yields CASSYRVSGANVLTF.

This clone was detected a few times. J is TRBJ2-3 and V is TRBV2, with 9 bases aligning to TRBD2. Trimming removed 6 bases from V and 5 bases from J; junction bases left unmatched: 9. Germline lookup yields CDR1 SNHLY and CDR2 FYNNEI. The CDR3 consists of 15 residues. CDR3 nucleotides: TGTGCCAGCAGCTTAAGGCTAGCGGGAAAAGATACGCAGTATTTT. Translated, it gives CASSLRLAGKDTQYF.

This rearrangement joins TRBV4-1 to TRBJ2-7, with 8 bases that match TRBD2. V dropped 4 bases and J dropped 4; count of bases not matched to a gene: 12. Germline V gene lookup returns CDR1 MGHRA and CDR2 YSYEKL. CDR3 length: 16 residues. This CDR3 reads CASSPRAGSGIYEQYF. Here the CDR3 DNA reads TGCGCCAGCAGCCCTAGAGCGGGTAGCGGGATATACGAGCAGTACTTC.

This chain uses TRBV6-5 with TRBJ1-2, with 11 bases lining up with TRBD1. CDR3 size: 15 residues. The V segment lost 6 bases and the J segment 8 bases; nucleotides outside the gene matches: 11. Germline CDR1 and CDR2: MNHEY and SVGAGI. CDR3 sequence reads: CASRQAPGQGEGYTF. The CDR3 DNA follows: TGTGCCAGCAGACAGGCACCGGGACAGGGGGAGGGCTACACCTTC.

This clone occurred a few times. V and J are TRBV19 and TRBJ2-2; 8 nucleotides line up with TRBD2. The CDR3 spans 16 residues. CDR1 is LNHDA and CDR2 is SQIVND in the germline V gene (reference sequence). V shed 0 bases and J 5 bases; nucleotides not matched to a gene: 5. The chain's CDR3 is CASSIEVAGPTGELFF. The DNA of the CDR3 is TGTGCCAGTAGTATAGAGGTAGCGGGGCCGACCGGGGAGCTGTTTTTT.

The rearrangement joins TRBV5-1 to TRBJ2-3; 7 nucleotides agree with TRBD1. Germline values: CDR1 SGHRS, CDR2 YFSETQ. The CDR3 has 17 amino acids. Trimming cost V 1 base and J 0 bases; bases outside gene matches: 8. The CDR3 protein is CASSLPTLTGSTDTQYF. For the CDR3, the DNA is TGCGCCAGCAGCTTGCCGACACTGACAGGGAGCACAGATACGCAGTATTTT.

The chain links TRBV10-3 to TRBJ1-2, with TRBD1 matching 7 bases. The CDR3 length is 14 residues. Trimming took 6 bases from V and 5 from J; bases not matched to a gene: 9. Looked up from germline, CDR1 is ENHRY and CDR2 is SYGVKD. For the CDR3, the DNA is TGTGCCATCAGGTGGGACAGCGGAAGGTATGGCTACACCTTC. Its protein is CAIRWDSGRYGYTF.

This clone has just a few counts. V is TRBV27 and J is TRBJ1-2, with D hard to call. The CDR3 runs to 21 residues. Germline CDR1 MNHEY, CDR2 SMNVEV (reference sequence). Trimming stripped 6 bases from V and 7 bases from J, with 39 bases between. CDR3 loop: CASSRQNPLFASRGIIGGYTF. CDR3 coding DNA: TGTGCCAGCAGCCGCCAGAACCCCCTTTTCGCAAGTCGAGGCATAATCGGTGGCTACACCTTC.

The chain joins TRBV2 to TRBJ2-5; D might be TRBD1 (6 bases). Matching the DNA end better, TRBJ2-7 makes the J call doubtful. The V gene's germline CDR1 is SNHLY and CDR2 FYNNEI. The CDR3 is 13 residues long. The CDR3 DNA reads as TGTGCCAGCAGTTCCCGCGACAGGAGCGAGCAGTACTTC. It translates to CASSSRDRSEQYF.

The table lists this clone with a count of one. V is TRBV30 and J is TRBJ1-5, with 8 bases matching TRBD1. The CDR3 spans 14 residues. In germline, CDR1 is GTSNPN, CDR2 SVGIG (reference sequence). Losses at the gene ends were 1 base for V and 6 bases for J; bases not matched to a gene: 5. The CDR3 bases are TGTGCCTGGAGTGGGGGGACAGGAGGTCAGCCCCAGCATTTT. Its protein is CAWSGGTGGQPQHF.

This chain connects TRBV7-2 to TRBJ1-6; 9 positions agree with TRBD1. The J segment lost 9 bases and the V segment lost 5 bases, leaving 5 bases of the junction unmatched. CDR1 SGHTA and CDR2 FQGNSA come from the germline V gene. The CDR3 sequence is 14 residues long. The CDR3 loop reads CASSGGTGISPLHF. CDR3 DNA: TGTGCCAGCAGCGGGGGGACAGGGATTTCACCCCTCCACTTT.

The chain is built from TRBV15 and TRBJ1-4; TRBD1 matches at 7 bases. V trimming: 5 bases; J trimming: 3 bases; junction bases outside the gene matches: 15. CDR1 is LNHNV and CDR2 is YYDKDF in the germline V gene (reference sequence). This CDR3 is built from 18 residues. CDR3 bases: TGTGCCACCAGCCCGGGACAGCTAACCCAATTAGCTAATGAAAAACTGTTTTTT. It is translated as CATSPGQLTQLANEKLFF.

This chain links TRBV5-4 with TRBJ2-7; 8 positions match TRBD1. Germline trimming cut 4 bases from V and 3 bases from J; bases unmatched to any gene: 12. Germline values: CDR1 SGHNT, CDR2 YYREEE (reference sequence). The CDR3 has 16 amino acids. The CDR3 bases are TGTGCCAGCAGCCCCGTACCTTTGGGGACAGGCTACGAGCAGTACTTC. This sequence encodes CASSPVPLGTGYEQYF.

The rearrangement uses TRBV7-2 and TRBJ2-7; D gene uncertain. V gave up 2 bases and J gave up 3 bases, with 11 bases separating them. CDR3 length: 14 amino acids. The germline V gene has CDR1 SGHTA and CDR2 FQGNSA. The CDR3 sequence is CASSLSTLYYEQYF. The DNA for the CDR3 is TGTGCCAGCAGCTTATCTACCTTGTACTACGAGCAGTACTTC.

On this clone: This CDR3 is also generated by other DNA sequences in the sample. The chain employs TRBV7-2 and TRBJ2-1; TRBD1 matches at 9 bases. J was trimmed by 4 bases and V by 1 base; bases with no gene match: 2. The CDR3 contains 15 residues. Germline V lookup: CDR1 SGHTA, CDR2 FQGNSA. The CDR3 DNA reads TGTGCCAGCAGCTTAGTCGGGACAGGGTACAATGAGCAGTTCTTC. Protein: CASSLVGTGYNEQFF.

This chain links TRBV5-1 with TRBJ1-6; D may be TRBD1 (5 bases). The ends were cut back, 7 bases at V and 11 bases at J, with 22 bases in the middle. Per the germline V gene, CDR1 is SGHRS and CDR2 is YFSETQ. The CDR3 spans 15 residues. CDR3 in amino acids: CASRGSGEGPTPLHF. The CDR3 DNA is TGCGCCAGCCGAGGGTCGGGGGAAGGACCCACACCCCTCCACTTT.

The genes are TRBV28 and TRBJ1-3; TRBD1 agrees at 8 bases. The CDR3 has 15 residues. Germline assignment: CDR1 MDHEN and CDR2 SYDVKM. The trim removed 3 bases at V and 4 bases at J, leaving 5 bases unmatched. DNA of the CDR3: TGTGCCAGCAGTTTCCCACAGGGGGTGGGAAACACCATATATTTT. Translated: CASSFPQGVGNTIYF.

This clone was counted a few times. CDR3 residues: CASSLRAGEQFF. The DNA of the CDR3 is TGTGCCAGCAGCTTACGAGCAGGTGAGCAGTTCTTC. This rearrangement joins TRBV7-2 to TRBJ2-1; no definite D call. Germline V gene lookup returns CDR1 SGHTA and CDR2 FQGNSA. The CDR3 is 12 residues long. The V end lost 2 bases, the J end lost 9 bases, and 8 bases lay between the germline ends.

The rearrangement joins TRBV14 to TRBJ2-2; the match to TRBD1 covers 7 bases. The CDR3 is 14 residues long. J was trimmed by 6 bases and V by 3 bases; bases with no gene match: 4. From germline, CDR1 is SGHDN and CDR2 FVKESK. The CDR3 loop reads CASSHNRGAGELFF. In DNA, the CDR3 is TGTGCCAGCAGCCATAACAGGGGTGCCGGGGAGCTGTTTTTT.